The entry below gives a single T cell receptor (beta chain) sequence along with its context. The antigen is not known. The assay was immunoSEQ multiplex PCR, and TCRdb's table has in-frame clones only and misses some. The sample lists about 31,000 clones, 65% to 90% occurring once. In every patient, relapse followed autologous stem cell transplantation, while exposure to brentuximab vedotin differed. CD4+ T cells were purified from thawed PBMCs by negative selection. The source of the sample is a study of PD-1 blockade in classical Hodgkin lymphoma. Findings and limits, study-wide: There remain no defined causes for the repertoire differences, which possibly reflect disease activity or prior therapy. Reports described newly diagnosed patients as having lower baseline TCR diversity than healthy donors.

This CDR3 spans 15 amino acids. In germline, CDR1 is SGHRS, CDR2 YFSETQ. V was trimmed by 0 bases and J by 0 bases, leaving 9 bases between them. This specimen consisted of CD4+ T cells from blood, obtained at baseline. The rearrangement uses TRBV5-1 and TRBJ1-1; D gene ambiguous. The TCR was taken from a human donor with classical Hodgkin lymphoma. The CDR3 reads CASSLDTDLNTEAFF. The DNA of the CDR3 is TGCGCCAGCAGCTTGGACACGGACTTGAACACTGAAGCTTTCTTT.